The clone carrying this TCR beta chain appeared a single time. No antigen is known for it. TCRdb's table, derived via immunoSEQ multiplex PCR, lists solely in-frame clones and lacks some. The sample lists roughly 130,000 clones; 88% were seen once. The data were obtained in a study of cytomegalovirus exposure and HLA in healthy donors. Study background: The roughly 130 validation repertoires used the same platform as the roughly 670 first-cohort repertoires, a later analysis reported.

In germline, CDR1 is GTSNPN, CDR2 SVGIG (reference sequence). Trimming left V 2 bases short and J 4 bases short, with 6 bases between. CDR3 length: 11 amino acids. Whole-study findings and limits: It was reported that the classifier diagnosed cytomegalovirus status with high specificity and sensitivity in both the original and validation cohorts. That first-cohort TCR clusters tended to co-occur in the 120 or so validation repertoires was found in a later analysis.

The donors formed part of the roughly 120-subject validation cohort, distinct from the roughly 700-subject first cohort. What was sequenced was PBMCs. The chain employs TRBV30 and TRBJ2-7; D not resolved. The receptor's source is a man aged 25-45 years in good health and CMV-seronegative. The CDR3 spells CAWSPGYEQYF. Here the CDR3 DNA reads TGTGCCTGGAGTCCCGGGTACGAGCAGTACTTC. The full variable domain, rest sourced from reference TRBV30 and TRBJ2-7, is SQTIHQWPATLVQPVGSPLSLECTVEGTSNPNLYWYRQAAGRGLQLLFYSVGIGQISSEVPQNLSASRPQDRQFILSSKKLLLSDSGFYLCAWSPGYEQYFGPGTRLTVT.